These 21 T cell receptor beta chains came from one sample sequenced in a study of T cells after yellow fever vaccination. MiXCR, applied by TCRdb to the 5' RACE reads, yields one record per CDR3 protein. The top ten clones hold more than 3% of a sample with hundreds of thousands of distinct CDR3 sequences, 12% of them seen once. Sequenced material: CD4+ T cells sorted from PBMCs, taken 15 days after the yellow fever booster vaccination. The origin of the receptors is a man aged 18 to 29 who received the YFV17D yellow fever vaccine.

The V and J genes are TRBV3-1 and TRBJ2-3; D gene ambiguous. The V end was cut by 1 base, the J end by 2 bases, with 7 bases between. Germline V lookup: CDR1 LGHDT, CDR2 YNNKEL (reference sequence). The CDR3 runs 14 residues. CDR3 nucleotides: TGTGCCAGCAGCCAAGGGGTCTACACAGATACGCAGTATTTT. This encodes CASSQGVYTDTQYF.

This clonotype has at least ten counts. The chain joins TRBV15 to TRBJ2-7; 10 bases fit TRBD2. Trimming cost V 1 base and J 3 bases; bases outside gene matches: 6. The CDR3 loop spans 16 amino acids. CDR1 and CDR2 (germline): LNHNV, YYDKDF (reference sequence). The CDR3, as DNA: TGTGCCACCAGCAGAGGTGGAGCGGGGGGGAACTACGAGCAGTACGTC. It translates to CATSRGGAGGNYEQYV.

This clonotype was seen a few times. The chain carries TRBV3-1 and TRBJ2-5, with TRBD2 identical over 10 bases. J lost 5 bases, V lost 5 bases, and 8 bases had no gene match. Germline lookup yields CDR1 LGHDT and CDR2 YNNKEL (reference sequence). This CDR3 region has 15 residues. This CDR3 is CASSAAGLALETQYF. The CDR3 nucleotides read TGTGCCAGCAGCGCGGCGGGACTAGCGCTGGAGACCCAGTACTTC.

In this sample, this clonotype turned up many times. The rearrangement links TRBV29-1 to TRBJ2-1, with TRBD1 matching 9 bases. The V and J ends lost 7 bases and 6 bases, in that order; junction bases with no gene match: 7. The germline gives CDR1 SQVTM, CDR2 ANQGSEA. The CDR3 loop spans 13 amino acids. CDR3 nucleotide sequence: TGCAGCGCCGAAACGGACAGGGGCAATGAGCAGTTCTTC. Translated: CSAETDRGNEQFF.

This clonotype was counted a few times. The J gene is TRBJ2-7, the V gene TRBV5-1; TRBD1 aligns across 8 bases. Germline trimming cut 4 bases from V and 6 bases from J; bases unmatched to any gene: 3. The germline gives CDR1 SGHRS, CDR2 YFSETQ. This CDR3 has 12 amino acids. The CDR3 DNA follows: TGCGCCAGCAGCGAAGACAGGGGCGAGCAGTACTTC. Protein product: CASSEDRGEQYF.

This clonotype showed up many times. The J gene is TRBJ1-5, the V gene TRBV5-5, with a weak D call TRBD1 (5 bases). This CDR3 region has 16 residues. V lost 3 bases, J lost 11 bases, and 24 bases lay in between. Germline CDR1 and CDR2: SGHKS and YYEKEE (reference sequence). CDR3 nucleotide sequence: TGTGCCAGCAGCTCCGGACGGGAGAATCTGGGGGTGGCCCAGCATTTT. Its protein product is CASSSGRENLGVAQHF.

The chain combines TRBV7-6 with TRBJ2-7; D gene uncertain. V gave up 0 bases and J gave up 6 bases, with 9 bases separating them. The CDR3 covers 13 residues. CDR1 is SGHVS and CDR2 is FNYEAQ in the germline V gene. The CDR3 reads CASSLALKAEQYF. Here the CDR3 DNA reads TGTGCCAGCAGCTTAGCGCTGAAGGCCGAGCAGTACTTC.

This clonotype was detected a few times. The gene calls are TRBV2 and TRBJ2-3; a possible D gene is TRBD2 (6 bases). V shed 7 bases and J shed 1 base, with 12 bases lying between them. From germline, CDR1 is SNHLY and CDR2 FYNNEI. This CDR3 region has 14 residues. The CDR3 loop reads CASNGAGRTDTQYF. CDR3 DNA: TGTGCCAGCAATGGAGCGGGCCGCACAGATACGCAGTATTTT.

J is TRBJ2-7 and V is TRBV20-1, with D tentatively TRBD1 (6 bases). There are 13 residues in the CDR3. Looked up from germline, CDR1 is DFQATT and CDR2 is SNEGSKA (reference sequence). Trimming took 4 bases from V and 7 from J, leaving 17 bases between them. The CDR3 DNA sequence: TGCAGTGCTATCAAATCAGGGGCGTTAGAGCAGTACGTC. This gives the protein CSAIKSGALEQYV.

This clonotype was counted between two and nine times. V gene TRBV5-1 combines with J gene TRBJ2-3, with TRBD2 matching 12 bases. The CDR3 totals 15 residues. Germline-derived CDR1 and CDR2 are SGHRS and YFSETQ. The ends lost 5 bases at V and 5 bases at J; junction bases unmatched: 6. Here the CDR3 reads CASRTSGGRGDTQYF. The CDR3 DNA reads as TGCGCCAGCAGGACTAGCGGGGGCCGGGGAGATACGCAGTATTTT.

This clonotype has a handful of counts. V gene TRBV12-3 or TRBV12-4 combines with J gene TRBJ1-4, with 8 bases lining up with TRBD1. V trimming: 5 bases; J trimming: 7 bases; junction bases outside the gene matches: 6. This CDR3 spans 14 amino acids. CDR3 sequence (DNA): TGTGCCAGCAGTCGACAGGGGATGGGTGAAAAACTGTTTTTT. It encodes CASSRQGMGEKLFF.

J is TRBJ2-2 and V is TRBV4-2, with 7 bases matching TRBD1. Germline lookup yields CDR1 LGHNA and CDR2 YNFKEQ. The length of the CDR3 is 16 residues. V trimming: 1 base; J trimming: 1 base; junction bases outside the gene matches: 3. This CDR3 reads CASSQVGTENTGELFF. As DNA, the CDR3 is TGTGCCAGCAGCCAAGTGGGGACAGAGAACACCGGGGAGCTGTTTTTT.

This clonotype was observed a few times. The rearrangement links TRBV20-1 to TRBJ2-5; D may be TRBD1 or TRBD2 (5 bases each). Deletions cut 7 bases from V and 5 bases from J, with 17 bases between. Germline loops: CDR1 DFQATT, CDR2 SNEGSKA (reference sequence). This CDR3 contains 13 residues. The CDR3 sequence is CSVGPGPGETQYF. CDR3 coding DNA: TGCAGTGTTGGACCGGGACCCGGGGAGACCCAGTACTTC.

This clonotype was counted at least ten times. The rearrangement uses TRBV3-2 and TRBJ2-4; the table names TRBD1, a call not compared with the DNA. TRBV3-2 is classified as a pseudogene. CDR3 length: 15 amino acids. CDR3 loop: CASSQVRDRANIQYF. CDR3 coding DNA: TGTGCCAGCAGCCAAGTCCGGGACAGGGCGAACATTCAGTACTTC.

CDR3 DNA sequence: TGTGCCATCAGTGAGACGGCCGACCGGGGTTTTGGCTACACCTTC. It yields the protein CAISETADRGFGYTF. The V call is TRBV10-3, the J call TRBJ1-2; D uncertain. Germline values: CDR1 ENHRY, CDR2 SYGVKD. The CDR3 is 15 amino acids. With 2 bases removed from V and 7 bases from J, the gap between germline ends came to 17 bases.

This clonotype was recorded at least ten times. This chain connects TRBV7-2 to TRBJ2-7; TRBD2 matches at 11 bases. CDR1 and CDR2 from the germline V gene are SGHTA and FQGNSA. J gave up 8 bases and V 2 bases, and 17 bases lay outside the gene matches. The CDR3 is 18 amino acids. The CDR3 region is CASSLTPGLAGVPGQQYF. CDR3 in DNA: TGTGCCAGCAGCTTAACGCCTGGACTAGCGGGCGTCCCAGGGCAGCAGTACTTC.

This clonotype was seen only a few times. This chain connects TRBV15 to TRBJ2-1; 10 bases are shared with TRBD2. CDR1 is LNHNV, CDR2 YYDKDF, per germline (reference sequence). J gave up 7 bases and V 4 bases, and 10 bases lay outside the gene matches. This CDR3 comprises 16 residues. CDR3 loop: CATSIGKRGGRNEQFF. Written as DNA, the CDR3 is TGTGCCACCAGCATAGGAAAGCGGGGGGGCCGGAATGAGCAGTTCTTC.

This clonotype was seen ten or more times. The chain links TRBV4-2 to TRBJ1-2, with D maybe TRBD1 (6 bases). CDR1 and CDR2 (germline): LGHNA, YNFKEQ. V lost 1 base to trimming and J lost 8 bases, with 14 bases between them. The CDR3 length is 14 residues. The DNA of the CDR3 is TGTGCCAGCAGCCAAGCCCCAGGGGATGAAGGCTACACCTTC. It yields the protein CASSQAPGDEGYTF.

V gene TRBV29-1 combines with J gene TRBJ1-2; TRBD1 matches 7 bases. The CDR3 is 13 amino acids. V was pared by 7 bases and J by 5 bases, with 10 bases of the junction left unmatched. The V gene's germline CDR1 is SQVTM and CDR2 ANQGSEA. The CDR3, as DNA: TGCAGCGCTTACCTCCAGGGGGGGTATGGCTACACCTTC. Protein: CSAYLQGGYGYTF.

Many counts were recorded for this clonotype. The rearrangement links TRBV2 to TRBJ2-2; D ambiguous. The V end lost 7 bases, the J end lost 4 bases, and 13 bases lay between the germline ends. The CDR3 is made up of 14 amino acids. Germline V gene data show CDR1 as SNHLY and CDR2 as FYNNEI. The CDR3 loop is CASTPGRGTGELFF. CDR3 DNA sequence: TGTGCCAGCACCCCCGGGCGCGGCACCGGGGAGCTGTTTTTT. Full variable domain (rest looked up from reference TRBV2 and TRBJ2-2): EPEVTQTPSHQVTQMGQEVILRCVPISNHLYFYWYRQILGQKVEFLVSFYNNEISEKSEIFDDQFSVERPDGSNFTLKIRSTKLEDSAMYFCASTPGRGTGELFFGEGSRLTVL.

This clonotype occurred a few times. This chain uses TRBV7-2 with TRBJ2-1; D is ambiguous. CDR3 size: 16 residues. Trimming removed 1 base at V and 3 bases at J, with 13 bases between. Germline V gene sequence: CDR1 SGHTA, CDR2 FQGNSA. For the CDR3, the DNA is TGTGCCAGCAGCTTAGGTCCCCTGCAGATCTACAATGAGCAGTTCTTC. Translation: CASSLGPLQIYNEQFF.